What follows are 16 T cell receptor beta chains derived from one specimen sequenced in a study of somatic mutations in cytotoxic T cells in rheumatoid arthritis. Sequencing used immunoSEQ multiplex PCR; TCRdb keeps in-frame clones, though not all of them. The sample yields some 11,000 clones, approximately 82% seen once. The sequenced sample consisted of CD8+ T cells sorted from blood. All receptors come from a woman aged 55-75 years with rheumatoid arthritis.

The V call is TRBV28, the J call TRBJ1-5; 7 positions match TRBD1. This CDR3 contains 15 residues. The V segment lost 4 bases and the J segment 5 bases; nucleotides outside the gene matches: 8. Per the germline V gene, CDR1 is MDHEN and CDR2 is SYDVKM. The CDR3 bases are TGTGCCAGCAGTTACAGGGGAGGAACGCATCAGCCCCAGCATTTT. Amino acids: CASSYRGGTHQPQHF.

The V and J genes are TRBV7-6 and TRBJ2-2; 9 bases line up with TRBD2. The CDR3 has 18 residues. Germline V gene lookup returns CDR1 SGHVS and CDR2 FNYEAQ. The V and J ends lost 2 bases and 4 bases, in that order; junction bases with no gene match: 11. The CDR3 bases are TGTGCCAGCAGCTTAACCCCGGCGGGAGGGCCTAGCACCGGGGAGCTGTTTTTT. Translating it yields CASSLTPAGGPSTGELFF. The variable domain in full, with the rest retrieved from reference TRBV7-6 and TRBJ2-2, is GAGVSQSPRYKVTKRGQDVALRCDPISGHVSLYWYRQALGQGPEFLTYFNYEAQQDKSGLPNDRFSAERPEGSISTLTIQRTEQRDSAMYRCASSLTPAGGPSTGELFFGEGSRLTVL.

The chain links TRBV4-2 to TRBJ2-1, with 10 bases that match TRBD2. Germline trimming cut 0 bases from V and 6 bases from J; bases unmatched to any gene: 5. The CDR3 covers 16 residues. CDR1 and CDR2 from the germline V gene are LGHNA and YNFKEQ. The CDR3 protein is CASSQDGLAAGNEQFF. In DNA, the CDR3 is TGTGCCAGCAGCCAAGATGGACTAGCGGCCGGCAATGAGCAGTTCTTC.

The chain recombines TRBV10-3 with TRBJ2-1, with a weak D call TRBD2 (6 bases). CDR1 ENHRY and CDR2 SYGVKD come from the germline V gene. V shed 2 bases and J shed 1 base, with 18 bases lying between them. This CDR3 contains 18 residues. This CDR3 reads CAISEPLIGRRSYNEQFF. The CDR3 region has the DNA TGTGCCATCAGTGAGCCCCTAATCGGGAGAAGGTCCTACAATGAGCAGTTCTTC.

In its sample, this clone was seen a few times. The rearrangement uses TRBV30 and TRBJ1-4, with 9 bases identical to TRBD1. The trim removed 4 bases at V and 8 bases at J, leaving 8 bases unmatched. The CDR3 length is 14 residues. Germline CDR1 and CDR2: GTSNPN and SVGIG (reference sequence). DNA for the CDR3: TGTGCCTGGATGCCAGGGACAGGGTACGAAAAACTGTTTTTT. Its protein is CAWMPGTGYEKLFF.

The chain carries TRBV7-2 and TRBJ2-1; D remains unclear. Germline V gives CDR1 SGHTA, CDR2 FQGNSA. The CDR3 contains 15 residues. Deletions cut 3 bases from V and 3 bases from J, with 12 bases between. The CDR3 here is CASSLFGPGYNEQFF. In nucleotides, the CDR3 is TGTGCCAGCAGCTTGTTTGGCCCTGGCTACAATGAGCAGTTCTTC.

This chain links TRBV6-6 with TRBJ2-7; D remains unclear. The V end was cut by 6 bases, the J end by 3 bases, with 12 bases between. The CDR3 has 13 amino acids. Germline lookup yields CDR1 MNHNY and CDR2 SVGAGI (reference sequence). The CDR3 region has the DNA TGTGCCAGCAGCTACAGTGACAACTACGAGCAGTACTTC. It yields the protein CASSYSDNYEQYF.

CDR3 sequence reads: CSVEGGRALGGFF. The CDR3 bases are TGCAGCGTTGAGGGGGGGAGGGCCCTTGGTGGGTTCTTC. The rearrangement links TRBV29-1 to TRBJ2-1; 7 bases fit TRBD2. The V segment lost 3 bases and the J segment 15 bases; nucleotides outside the gene matches: 14. Germline values: CDR1 SQVTM, CDR2 ANQGSEA. This CDR3 has 13 amino acids.

This rearrangement joins TRBV27 to TRBJ2-7, with 9 nucleotides matching TRBD2. The CDR3 has 14 residues. CDR1 is MNHEY, CDR2 SMNVEV, per germline (reference sequence). The junction had 1 base not matched to a gene; V was cut back by 4 bases and J by 0 bases. CDR3 coding DNA: TGTGCCAGCAGTTCTAGCGGGGACTCCTACGAGCAGTACTTC. Translating gives CASSSSGDSYEQYF.

V and J are TRBV19 and TRBJ2-1; no clear D. The V gene's germline CDR1 is LNHDA and CDR2 SQIVND (reference sequence). The CDR3 runs 15 residues. V lost 3 bases to trimming and J lost 1 base, with 10 bases between them. The CDR3 loop is CASSIELLSYNEQFF. The DNA for the CDR3 is TGTGCCAGTAGTATCGAACTTCTATCCTACAATGAGCAGTTCTTC.

As DNA, the CDR3 is TGTGCCAGTACCCCCCGGCACAGCTTGGAGGTCGGAAGTGAAAAACTGTTTTTT. This codes for CASTPRHSLEVGSEKLFF. The chain is built from TRBV19 and TRBJ1-4; D gene ambiguous. Germline V gene lookup returns CDR1 LNHDA and CDR2 SQIVND (reference sequence). This CDR3 is built from 18 residues. V lost 7 bases and J lost 7, with 28 bases in between.

The chain uses TRBV5-1 and TRBJ2-3; D is unresolved. The CDR3 totals 11 residues. Germline lookup yields CDR1 SGHRS and CDR2 YFSETQ. V was shortened by 2 bases and J by 6 bases, with 4 bases between the two germline ends. The CDR3 region is CASSFRDTQYF. CDR3 DNA: TGCGCCAGCAGCTTCCGGGATACGCAGTATTTT.

The V and J genes are TRBV6-1 and TRBJ1-5; 8 bases are a match to TRBD1. Germline values: CDR1 MNHNS, CDR2 SASEGT. J lost 5 bases, V lost 5 bases, and 8 bases had no gene match. The CDR3 spans 15 residues. The CDR3 nucleotides are TGTGCCAGCAGTCCATTGACAGGGGATTATCAGCCCCAGCATTTT. This gives the protein CASSPLTGDYQPQHF.

V is TRBV7-9 and J is TRBJ1-1; D is uncertain. The germline V gene encodes CDR1 SEHNR and CDR2 FQNEAQ (reference sequence). This CDR3 region has 11 residues. The ends were cut back, 5 bases at V and 6 bases at J, with 7 bases in the middle. CDR3 bases: TGTGCCAGCAGCCCCCTCTCTGAAGCTTTCTTT. This gives the protein CASSPLSEAFF.

The chain is built from TRBV7-9 and TRBJ2-1, with TRBD2 identical over 14 bases. The germline V gene encodes CDR1 SEHNR and CDR2 FQNEAQ (reference sequence). V was clipped by 5 bases and J by 2 bases; unmatched bases: 5. The CDR3 loop spans 17 amino acids. Here the CDR3 reads CASSLTSGRGPYNEQFF. The DNA for the CDR3 is TGTGCCAGCAGCCTGACTAGCGGGAGGGGCCCCTACAATGAGCAGTTCTTC.

This clone appeared once. J is TRBJ2-4 and V is TRBV4-1, with D perhaps matching TRBD2 (6 bases). V lost 0 bases and J lost 5, with 23 bases in between. The V gene's germline CDR1 is MGHRA and CDR2 YSYEKL. The CDR3 runs 19 residues. The CDR3 DNA sequence: TGCGCCAGCAGCCAAGATTCGGGGGTTCTGGGGGAGTGGCAAAACATTCAGTACTTC. This gives the protein CASSQDSGVLGEWQNIQYF.